This T cell receptor (beta chain) was observed in a study of shared clonotypes between healthy human individuals. The CDR3 has 16 amino acids. Germline lookup yields CDR1 LGHNA and CDR2 YSLEER. V lost 5 bases and J lost 3; bases outside the gene matches: 13. A remark on this clone: Its antigen remains unidentified.

Naive CD8 cells comprised CD45RO-negative, CCR7-positively selected cells, excluding terminally differentiated effector memory CD45RA+ cells. All donors were healthy HIV-negative adults lacking recent acute infections or vaccinations. Notes on the study in general: Clonotypes shared by all four donors outscored non-shared clonotypes in generation probability. Between a handful of donors, naive CD4 clonotypes were shared at a level of around 4.9%.

Evenly divided among several immunoSEQ plates was the genomic DNA of each subset. Clones were sequenced by immunoSEQ multiplex PCR, and TCRdb holds only the in-frame ones, with some missing. Of 1.5 million to 2.5 million clones in the sample, about 95% were seen once. Sequencing was done on a sample of naive CD8+ T cells sorted from blood. The receptor was isolated from a man between 18 and 29 years old in good health. The chain joins TRBV4-3 to TRBJ2-7; 7 bases match TRBD2. DNA of the CDR3: TGCGCCAGCAGCGAGGCCCTCGCGGGAGTGGGCTACGAGCAGTACTTC. This sequence encodes CASSEALAGVGYEQYF.